The next 9 T cell receptor beta chains were all read from a single sample in a study of radiation and T cells in renal cell carcinoma (dated by TCRdb to about 2020). The sample's time point, from its label and the paper: blood 4 weeks post-SBRT, at nephrectomy. In the paper's terms, the treatment or condition label means: 15 Gy SBRT to primary tumor, nephrectomy 4 weeks later. The library was obtained by the immunoSEQ multiplex PCR assay. The immuneACCESS repertoire file appears here via TCRdb, limited to in-frame rearrangements. These files lack a portion of the clones; in checked studies, under half of the deficit traces to unresolved V genes, and the cause of the others is not known. For this sample there are about 170,000 clones; about 88% appear just once. 10% to 12% of the sample is taken by the ten largest. The specimen was blood, collected from a patient whose treatment included radiotherapy and nephrectomy. These receptor sequences come from a woman aged 45-65 years with renal cell carcinoma.

This chain connects TRBV5-5 to TRBJ2-5; 8 positions agree with TRBD2. With V trimmed by 3 bases and J by 2 bases, 3 bases remained unmatched. The CDR3 contains 14 residues. Per the germline V gene, CDR1 is SGHKS and CDR2 is YYEKEE (reference sequence). The CDR3 DNA reads TGTGCCAGCAGCTCACTAGCGGTACAAGAGACCCAGTACTTC. Its translation: CASSSLAVQETQYF.

This chain links TRBV7-6 with TRBJ2-5; 9 bases fit TRBD2. The V gene end was trimmed by 1 base and the J gene end by 1 base; junction bases not matched to a gene: 7. The CDR3 has 17 residues. CDR1 and CDR2 from the germline V gene are SGHVS and FNYEAQ. The CDR3 DNA is TGTGCCAGCAGCTTAGTACCCAGCGGGGGGCTCCAAGAGACCCAGTACTTC. It translates to CASSLVPSGGLQETQYF.

The gene calls are TRBV4-2 and TRBJ1-6; 9 bases match TRBD1. The CDR3 loop spans 16 amino acids. The V segment lost 4 bases and the J segment 8 bases; nucleotides outside the gene matches: 9. Germline CDR1 and CDR2: LGHNA and YNFKEQ. The CDR3 here is CASSRGGQGSDSPLHF. CDR3 nucleotides: TGTGCCAGCAGCCGCGGGGGACAGGGATCGGATTCACCCCTCCACTTT.

The rearrangement uses TRBV6-6 and TRBJ1-2; D is uncertain. Germline CDR1 reads MNHNY; CDR2 reads SVGAGI (reference sequence). The CDR3 totals 13 residues. Trimming stripped 8 bases from V and 5 bases from J, with 15 bases between. CDR3 sequence reads: CASCGEAFYGYTF. CDR3 in DNA: TGTGCCAGCTGTGGGGAGGCTTTTTATGGCTACACCTTC.

This clone was recorded a few times. The chain has TRBV5-1 and TRBJ2-1; D not resolved. Germline CDR1 reads SGHRS; CDR2 reads YFSETQ. The CDR3 has 14 amino acids. Trimming pared 0 bases from V and 5 bases from J, leaving 9 bases between. CDR3 DNA sequence: TGCGCCAGCAGCTTGGCCGGGCGGAACAATGAGCAGTTCTTC. It specifies CASSLAGRNNEQFF.

The V and J genes are TRBV11-2 and TRBJ2-3; D gene uncertain. Trimming pared 1 base from V and 2 bases from J, leaving 10 bases between. Germline V gene data show CDR1 as SGHAT and CDR2 as FQNNGV. The CDR3 spans 15 residues. The CDR3 nucleotides read TGTGCCAGCAGCTTAGGGTCGCCCTCCACAGATACGCAGTATTTT. This encodes CASSLGSPSTDTQYF.

The CDR3 coding sequence is TGTGCCAGCAGCAAACCTACAGGGGACCCTCTCTATGGCTACACCTTC. This translates into CASSKPTGDPLYGYTF. The chain links TRBV5-6 to TRBJ1-2; 7 bases align to TRBD1. The V and J ends lost 4 bases and 4 bases, in that order; junction bases with no gene match: 13. The CDR3 spans 16 residues. Germline V CDR1 and CDR2: SGHDT, YYEEEE.

The chain carries TRBV11-2 and TRBJ2-5, with 9 positions matching TRBD1. V trimming: 5 bases; J trimming: 3 bases; junction bases outside the gene matches: 10. CDR3 length: 16 residues. The germline V gene encodes CDR1 SGHAT and CDR2 FQNNGV. CDR3 in DNA: TGTGCCAGCAGCCTCTACCGGGACAGGGTGAAAGAGACCCAGTACTTC. This encodes CASSLYRDRVKETQYF. Drawing the rest from reference TRBV11-2 and TRBJ2-5, the complete variable domain is EAGVAQSPRYKIIEKRQSVAFWCNPISGHATLYWYQQILGQGPKLLIQFQNNGVVDDSQLPKDRFSAERLKGVDSTLKIQPAKLEDSAVYLCASSLYRDRVKETQYFGPGTRLLVL.

The chain joins TRBV7-2 to TRBJ2-1; 9 bases fit TRBD2. The trim removed 5 bases at V and 5 bases at J, leaving 13 bases unmatched. Looked up from germline, CDR1 is SGHTA and CDR2 is FQGNSA. The CDR3 length is 17 residues. The CDR3, as DNA: TGTGCCAGCAGCCCGGGAACTCTAGCGGGGCTCCACAATGAGCAGTTCTTC. The encoded protein is CASSPGTLAGLHNEQFF.